These T cell receptor beta chains were read from a single sample in a study of CD8 T cells in Susac syndrome. From the immunoSEQ multiplex PCR reads, TCRdb called clonotypes with MiXCR, one entry per CDR3 protein. Among over 80,000 distinct CDR3 sequences listed, over 85% were seen once. Sequencing was carried out using CD8+ T cells from PBMCs. The receptors shown here come from a human donor with Susac syndrome. Both conserved end residues are part of each CDR3. The D gene is left open where the match is weak. Some rows have no size entry. The others give once, few or many, or a class for an expanded clone.

D gene: NA; V gene: TRBV30; J gene: TRBJ2-2; clone size: NA; CDR3 protein: CAWSAGTGNTGELFF; CDR3 DNA: TGTGCCTGGAGCGCCGGGACTGGGAACACCGGGGAGCTGTTTTTT
D gene: TRBD1; V gene: TRBV19; J gene: TRBJ1-5; clone size: NA; CDR3 protein: CASSINGQDNQPQHF; CDR3 DNA: TGTGCCAGTAGTATCAATGGACAGGACAATCAGCCCCAGCATTTT
D gene: NA; V gene: TRBV19; J gene: TRBJ1-4; clone size: NA; CDR3 protein: CASSARDSRNEKLFF; CDR3 DNA: TGTGCCAGTAGCGCAAGAGACAGTCGGAATGAAAAACTGTTTTTT
D gene: NA; V gene: TRBV10-3; J gene: TRBJ2-5; clone size: NA; CDR3 protein: CAISEEGQGGETQYF; CDR3 DNA: TGTGCCATCAGTGAGGAGGGCCAGGGAGGAGAGACCCAGTACTTC
D gene: NA; V gene: TRBV12-3/TRBV12-4; J gene: TRBJ1-5; clone size: few; CDR3 protein: CASSLGQNSNQPQHF; CDR3 DNA: TGTGCCAGCAGTTTAGGCCAAAATAGCAATCAGCCCCAGCATTTT
D gene: NA; V gene: TRBV3-1; J gene: TRBJ1-2; clone size: NA; CDR3 protein: CASSQDFPDFNYGYTF; CDR3 DNA: TGTGCCAGCAGCCAAGATTTCCCGGACTTTAACTATGGCTACACCTTC
D gene: NA; V gene: TRBV29-1; J gene: TRBJ1-1; clone size: once; CDR3 protein: CSASGTVMNTEAFF; CDR3 DNA: TGCAGCGCCTCCGGGACGGTCATGAACACTGAAGCTTTCTTT
D gene: NA; V gene: TRBV7-2; J gene: TRBJ2-1; clone size: NA; CDR3 protein: CASSDVQGRGQFF; CDR3 DNA: TGTGCCAGCAGCGACGTCCAGGGAAGGGGGCAGTTCTTC
D gene: TRBD2; V gene: TRBV12-3/TRBV12-4; J gene: TRBJ2-5; clone size: NA; CDR3 protein: CASRGLGETQYF; CDR3 DNA: TGTGCCAGCAGGGGACTAGGGGAGACCCAGTACTTC
D gene: NA; V gene: TRBV27; J gene: TRBJ2-7; clone size: NA; CDR3 protein: CASSLSAGTVSYEQYF; CDR3 DNA: TGTGCCAGCAGTTTATCAGCCGGGACGGTCTCCTACGAGCAGTACTTC
D gene: TRBD2; V gene: TRBV4-1; J gene: TRBJ2-1; clone size: NA; CDR3 protein: CASSQHSGDDNEQFF; CDR3 DNA: TGCGCCAGCAGCCAACACAGCGGGGACGACAATGAGCAGTTCTTC
D gene: TRBD1; V gene: TRBV6-6; J gene: TRBJ2-1; clone size: NA; CDR3 protein: CASSGTGNNEQFF; CDR3 DNA: TGTGCCAGCAGTGGGACAGGGAACAATGAGCAGTTCTTC
D gene: NA; V gene: TRBV28; J gene: TRBJ2-5; clone size: NA; CDR3 protein: CASSHRDGISSETQYF; CDR3 DNA: TGTGCCAGCAGCCACAGGGACGGAATTTCTTCGGAGACCCAGTACTTC
D gene: NA; V gene: TRBV30; J gene: TRBJ1-5; clone size: NA; CDR3 protein: CAWRDGTASNQPQHF; CDR3 DNA: TGTGCCTGGAGGGACGGGACCGCTAGCAATCAGCCCCAGCATTTT
D gene: NA; V gene: TRBV12-3/TRBV12-4; J gene: TRBJ2-1; clone size: NA; CDR3 protein: CASSREGNEQFF; CDR3 DNA: TGTGCCAGCAGTCGGGAAGGGAATGAGCAGTTCTTC
D gene: NA; V gene: TRBV1; J gene: TRBJ2-6; clone size: NA; CDR3 protein: CTSSFEGCAQSRANVLTF; CDR3 DNA: TGCACCAGCAGTTTCGAAGGTTGTGCACAAAGTCGGGCCAACGTCCTGACTTTC
D gene: NA; V gene: TRBV7-9; J gene: TRBJ2-7; clone size: NA; CDR3 protein: CASSLVGLQDPYEQYF; CDR3 DNA: TGTGCCAGCAGCTTAGTCGGGTTACAGGACCCCTACGAGCAGTACTTC
D gene: TRBD1; V gene: TRBV7-9; J gene: TRBJ2-1; clone size: NA; CDR3 protein: CASSPWRGGRDNEQFF; CDR3 DNA: TGTGCCAGCAGCCCTTGGCGAGGGGGCCGGGACAATGAGCAGTTCTTC
D gene: TRBD1; V gene: TRBV29-1; J gene: TRBJ2-3; clone size: NA; CDR3 protein: CSVAPGQGAVAQYF; CDR3 DNA: TGCAGCGTTGCTCCGGGACAGGGGGCTGTCGCGCAGTATTTT
D gene: NA; V gene: TRBV30; J gene: TRBJ1-5; clone size: NA; CDR3 protein: CAWSPDRLSNQPQHF; CDR3 DNA: TGTGCCTGGAGTCCCGACAGGTTAAGCAATCAGCCCCAGCATTTT
D gene: TRBD1; V gene: TRBV6-1; J gene: TRBJ2-2; clone size: NA; CDR3 protein: CASRALVGRGSTGELFF; CDR3 DNA: TGTGCCAGCAGAGCCCTGGTGGGCAGGGGGAGCACCGGGGAGCTGTTTTTT
D gene: NA; V gene: TRBV4-2; J gene: TRBJ2-7; clone size: NA; CDR3 protein: CASSQEGEISYEQYF; CDR3 DNA: TGTGCCAGCAGCCAAGAAGGCGAAATCTCCTACGAGCAGTACTTC
D gene: NA; V gene: TRBV6-1; J gene: TRBJ2-7; clone size: NA; CDR3 protein: CASSESVTDPYEQYF; CDR3 DNA: TGTGCCAGCAGTGAATCGGTCACCGATCCCTACGAGCAGTACTTC
D gene: TRBD2; V gene: TRBV4-3; J gene: TRBJ2-7; clone size: NA; CDR3 protein: CASSSLLAGALYEQYF; CDR3 DNA: TGCGCCAGCAGCTCTCTCTTAGCGGGAGCCTTGTACGAGCAGTACTTC
D gene: TRBD1; V gene: TRBV5-6; J gene: TRBJ2-7; clone size: NA; CDR3 protein: CASSIGQGDEQYF; CDR3 DNA: TGTGCCAGCAGCATCGGACAGGGGGACGAGCAGTACTTC
D gene: NA; V gene: TRBV30; J gene: TRBJ2-1; clone size: NA; CDR3 protein: CAWSVGGYNEQFF; CDR3 DNA: TGTGCCTGGAGTGTAGGCGGATACAATGAGCAGTTCTTC
D gene: TRBD1; V gene: TRBV3-1; J gene: TRBJ1-6; clone size: NA; CDR3 protein: CASSQDSSGGSYNSPLHF; CDR3 DNA: TGTGCCAGCAGCCAAGATAGCTCAGGGGGCTCCTATAATTCACCCCTCCACTTT
D gene: NA; V gene: TRBV6-5; J gene: TRBJ1-1; clone size: NA; CDR3 protein: CASSYGPLSLGGNTEAFF; CDR3 DNA: TGTGCCAGCAGTTACGGTCCTCTGAGTCTTGGTGGGAACACTGAAGCTTTCTTT
D gene: NA; V gene: TRBV27; J gene: TRBJ2-7; clone size: NA; CDR3 protein: CASSSLRVYNEQYF; CDR3 DNA: TGTGCCAGCAGTTCCCTCCGTGTTTACAACGAGCAGTACTTC